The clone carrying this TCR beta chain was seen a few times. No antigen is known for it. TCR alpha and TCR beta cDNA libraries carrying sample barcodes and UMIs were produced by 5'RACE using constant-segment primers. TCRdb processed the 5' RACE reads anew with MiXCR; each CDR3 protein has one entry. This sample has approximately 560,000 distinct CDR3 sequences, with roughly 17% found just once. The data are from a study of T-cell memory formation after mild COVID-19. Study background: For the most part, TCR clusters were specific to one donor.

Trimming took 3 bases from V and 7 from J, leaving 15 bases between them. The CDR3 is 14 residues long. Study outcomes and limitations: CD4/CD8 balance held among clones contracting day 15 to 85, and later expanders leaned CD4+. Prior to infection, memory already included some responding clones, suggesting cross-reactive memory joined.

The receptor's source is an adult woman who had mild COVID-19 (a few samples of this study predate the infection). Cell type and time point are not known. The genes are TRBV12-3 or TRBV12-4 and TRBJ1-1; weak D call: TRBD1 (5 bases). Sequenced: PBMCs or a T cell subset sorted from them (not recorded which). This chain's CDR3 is CASSLSAGNGEAFF. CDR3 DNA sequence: TGTGCCAGCAGTTTGTCAGCAGGGAACGGTGAAGCTTTCTTT.